Listed here is a single TCR beta chain. Its antigen has not been determined. No quality values exist for individual bases; no much larger clone is one base distant. The sample belongs to a study of blood T cell repertoires in COVID-19 (dated by TCRdb to the early 2020s). For the study in its entirety: Samples covering the acute and convalescent phases of COVID-19 were provided by collaborators in the United States, Italy and Spain. A freely available public database, intended as a resource for researchers studying the immune response to SARS-CoV-2, is where the repertoires were released. Where available, HLA class I and class II types were taken from metadata supplied by the sample provider and were not determined by assay-based typing. Nearly every sample came with metadata listing a de-identified subject ID, COVID-19 status, age in years and sex. Subjects who had been exposed to COVID-19, were actively infected with it, or had recovered from it provided the deeply sampled blood TCRbeta repertoires that made up the dataset. Samples were obtained from the ongoing ImmuneRACE study (first 160 participants) and from about 1,300 subjects provided by 6 global collaborators. The prospective study material was composed of cDNA or gDNA derived from T cells, B-cell-depleted T cells, or PBMCs.

The investigation overall reported the following: The amount of clinical and demographic metadata varied by source and participant and was provided uncurated.

From the cysteine through the phenylalanine, the CDR3 covers 15 amino acids. The read is trimmed to its CDR3 DNA, 45 bases read in frame from base 1. Sequences SGHNT (CDR1) and YYREEE (CDR2) are obtained from the germline V gene (reference sequence). V loses 4 bases at its end and J loses 6 bases; junction bases beyond the gene matches: 6. TCRbeta CDR3 regions were amplified from genomic DNA by means of the immunoSEQ Assay, a bias-controlled multiplex PCR. From the authors' description of their analysis: Nucleated cell counts per sample were estimated from amplification of reference gene primers within the assay. To quantify the absolute abundance of each unique TCRbeta CDR3 rearrangement, sequence reads were collapsed and filtered. For each sample, productive Simpson clonality was calculated as the square root of Simpson's diversity index over productive rearrangements. The table was pulled from immuneACCESS by TCRdb, which kept in-frame rearrangements only. Such tables lose some clones; where checked, under half of the loss comes from unresolved V genes, and the rest has no known cause. That table furnishes V, J and clone size, whereas the DNA furnished D and trimming. Recorded for this sample are 86,000 or so clones; roughly 86% of them occurred a single time. The ten biggest clones cover less than 5% of the sample.

Collaborating institutions collected whole blood in K2EDTA tubes following their own protocols. Collaborator samples were shipped for TCRbeta analysis as frozen whole blood, isolated PBMCs, or DNA extracted from either sample type. The rearranged chain carries TRBV5-4 and TRBJ1-4; 10 nucleotides in the junction match TRBD1. Source material: peripheral blood. The sequence was obtained from a man aged 50 or older with active or convalescent COVID-19. The CDR3 has the sequence CASSPDRGLYEKLFF. The DNA sequence is as follows: TGTGCCAGCAGCCCTGACAGGGGGCTTTATGAAAAACTGTTTTTT.